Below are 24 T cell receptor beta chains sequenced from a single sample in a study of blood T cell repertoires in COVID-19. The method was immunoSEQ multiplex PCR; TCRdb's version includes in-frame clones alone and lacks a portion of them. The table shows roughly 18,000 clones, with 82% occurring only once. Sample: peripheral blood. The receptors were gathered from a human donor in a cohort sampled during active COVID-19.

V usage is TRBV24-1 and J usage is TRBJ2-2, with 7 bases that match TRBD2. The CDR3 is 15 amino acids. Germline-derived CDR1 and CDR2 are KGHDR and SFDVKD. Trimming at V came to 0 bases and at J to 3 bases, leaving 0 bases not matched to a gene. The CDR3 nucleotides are TGTGCCACCAGTGATTTGCGGGAGGACACCGGGGAGCTGTTTTTT. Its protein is CATSDLREDTGELFF.

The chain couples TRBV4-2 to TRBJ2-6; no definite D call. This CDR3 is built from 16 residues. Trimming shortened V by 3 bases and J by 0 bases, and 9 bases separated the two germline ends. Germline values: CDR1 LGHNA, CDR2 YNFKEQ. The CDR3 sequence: CASSHSSSSGANVLTF. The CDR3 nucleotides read TGTGCCAGCAGCCACAGTTCCTCCTCTGGGGCCAACGTCCTGACTTTC.

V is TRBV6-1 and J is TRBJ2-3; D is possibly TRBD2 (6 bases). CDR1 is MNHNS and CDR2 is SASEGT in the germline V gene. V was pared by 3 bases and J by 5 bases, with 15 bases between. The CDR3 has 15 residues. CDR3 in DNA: TGTGCCAGCAGTGATCTGCTAGCGAGCGGAGATACGCAGTATTTT. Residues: CASSDLLASGDTQYF.

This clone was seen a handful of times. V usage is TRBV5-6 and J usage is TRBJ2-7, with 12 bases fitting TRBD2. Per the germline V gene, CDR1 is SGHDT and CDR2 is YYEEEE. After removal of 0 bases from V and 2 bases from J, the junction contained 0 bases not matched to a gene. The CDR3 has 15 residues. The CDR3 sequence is CASSLGLAGAYEQYF. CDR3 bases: TGTGCCAGCAGCTTGGGACTAGCGGGAGCCTACGAGCAGTACTTC.

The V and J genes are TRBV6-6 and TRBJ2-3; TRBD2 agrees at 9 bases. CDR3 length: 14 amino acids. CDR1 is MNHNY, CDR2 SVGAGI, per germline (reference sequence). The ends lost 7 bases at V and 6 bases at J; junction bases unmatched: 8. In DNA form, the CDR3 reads TGTGCCAGCACCGGGACTAGCAGTGGGGATACGCAGTATTTT. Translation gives CASTGTSSGDTQYF.

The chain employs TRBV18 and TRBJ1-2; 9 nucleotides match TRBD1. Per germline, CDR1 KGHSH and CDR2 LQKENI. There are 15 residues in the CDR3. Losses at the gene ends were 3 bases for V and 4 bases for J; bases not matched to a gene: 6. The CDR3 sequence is CASSPRTGDAYGYTF. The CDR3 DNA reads TGTGCCAGCTCACCGCGGACAGGGGACGCCTATGGCTACACCTTC.

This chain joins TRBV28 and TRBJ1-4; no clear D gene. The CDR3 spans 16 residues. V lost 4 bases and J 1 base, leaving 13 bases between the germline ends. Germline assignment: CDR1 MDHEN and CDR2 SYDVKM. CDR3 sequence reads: CASSSVIRGTNEKLFF. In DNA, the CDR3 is TGTGCCAGCAGTTCCGTTATTCGGGGAACTAATGAAAAACTGTTTTTT. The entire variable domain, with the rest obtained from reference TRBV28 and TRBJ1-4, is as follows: DVKVTQSSRYLVKRTGEKVFLECVQDMDHENMFWYRQDPGLGLRLIYFSYDVKMKEKGDIPEGYSVSREKKERFSLILESASTNQTSMYLCASSSVIRGTNEKLFFGSGTQLSVL.

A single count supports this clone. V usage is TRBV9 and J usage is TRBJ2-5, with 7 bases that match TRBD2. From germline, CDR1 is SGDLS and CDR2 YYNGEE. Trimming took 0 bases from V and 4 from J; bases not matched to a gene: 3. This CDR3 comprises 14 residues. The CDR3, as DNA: TGTGCCAGCAGCGTAGGGGGGGGTTCAGAGACCCAGTACTTC. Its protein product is CASSVGGGSETQYF.

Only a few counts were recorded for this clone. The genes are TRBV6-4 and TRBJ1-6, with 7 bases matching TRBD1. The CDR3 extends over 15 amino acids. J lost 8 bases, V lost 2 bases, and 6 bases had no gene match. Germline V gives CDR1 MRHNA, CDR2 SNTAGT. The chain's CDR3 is CASSDGAGGDSPLHF. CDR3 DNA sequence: TGTGCCAGCAGTGACGGGGCAGGGGGTGATTCACCCCTCCACTTT.

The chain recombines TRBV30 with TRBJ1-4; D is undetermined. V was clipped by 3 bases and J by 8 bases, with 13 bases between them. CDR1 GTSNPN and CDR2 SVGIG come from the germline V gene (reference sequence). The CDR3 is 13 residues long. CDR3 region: CAWRKTGSEKLFF. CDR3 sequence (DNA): TGTGCCTGGAGAAAGACTGGAAGCGAAAAACTGTTTTTT.

The CDR3 coding sequence is TGTGCCAGCAGCCACGGACTAGCGGGAGTAGGTGAGCAGTTCTTC. Residues: CASSHGLAGVGEQFF. This chain connects TRBV7-9 to TRBJ2-1; 13 bases fit TRBD2. The J segment lost 9 bases and the V segment lost 5 bases, leaving 7 bases of the junction unmatched. The V gene's germline CDR1 is SEHNR and CDR2 FQNEAQ (reference sequence). The CDR3 extends over 15 amino acids. Complete variable domain (other parts from reference TRBV7-9 and TRBJ2-1): DTGVSQNPRHKITKRGQNVTFRCDPISEHNRLYWYRQTLGQGPEFLTYFQNEAQLEKSRLLSDRFSAERPKGSFSTLEIQRTEQGDSAMYLCASSHGLAGVGEQFFGPGTRLTVL.

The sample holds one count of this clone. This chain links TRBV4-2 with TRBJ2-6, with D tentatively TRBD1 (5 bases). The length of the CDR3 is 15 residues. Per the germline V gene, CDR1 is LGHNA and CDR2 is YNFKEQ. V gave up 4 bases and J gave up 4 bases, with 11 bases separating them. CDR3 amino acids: CASSLSRGGANVLTF. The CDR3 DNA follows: TGTGCCAGCAGCCTGTCTAGGGGAGGGGCCAACGTCCTGACTTTC.

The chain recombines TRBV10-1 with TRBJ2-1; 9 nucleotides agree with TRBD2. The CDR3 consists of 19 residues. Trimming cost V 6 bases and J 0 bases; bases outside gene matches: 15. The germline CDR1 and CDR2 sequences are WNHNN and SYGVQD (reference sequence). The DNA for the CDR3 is TGCGCCAGCAGAGACTCAATAGCGGGAGTGTTAAGCTCCTACAATGAGCAGTTCTTC. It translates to CASRDSIAGVLSSYNEQFF.

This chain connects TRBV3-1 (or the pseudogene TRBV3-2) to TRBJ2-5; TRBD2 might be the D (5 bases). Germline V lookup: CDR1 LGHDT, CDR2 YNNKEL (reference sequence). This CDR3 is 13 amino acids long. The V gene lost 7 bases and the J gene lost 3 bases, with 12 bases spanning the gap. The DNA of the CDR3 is TGTGCCAGCACTTTGAGGGTGAAAGAGACCCAGTACTTC. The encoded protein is CASTLRVKETQYF.

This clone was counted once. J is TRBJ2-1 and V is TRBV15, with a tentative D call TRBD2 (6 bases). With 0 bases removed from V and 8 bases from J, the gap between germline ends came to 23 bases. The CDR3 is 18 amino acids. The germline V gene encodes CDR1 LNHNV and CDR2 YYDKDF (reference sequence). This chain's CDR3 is CATSREGVPTRILDEQFF. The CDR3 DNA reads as TGTGCCACCAGCAGAGAGGGAGTACCGACTAGGATATTAGATGAGCAGTTCTTC.

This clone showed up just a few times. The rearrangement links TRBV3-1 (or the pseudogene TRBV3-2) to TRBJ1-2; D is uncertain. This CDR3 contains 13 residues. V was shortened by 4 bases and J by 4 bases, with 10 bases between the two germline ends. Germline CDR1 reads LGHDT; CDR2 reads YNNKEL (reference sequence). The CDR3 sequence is CASSPSGPYGYTF. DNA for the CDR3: TGTGCCAGCAGCCCAAGTGGGCCCTATGGCTACACCTTC.

The CDR3 region has the DNA TGTGCCAGCAGTTTAATGTTCCGAGAGACCCAGTACTTC. Translating gives CASSLMFRETQYF. J is TRBJ2-5 and V is TRBV27; D unclear. Trimming removed 2 bases from V and 4 bases from J, with 8 bases in between. The CDR3 has 13 amino acids. CDR1 is MNHEY and CDR2 is SMNVEV in the germline V gene (reference sequence).

The CDR3 is CATSDPRQGGGDTQYF. CDR3 nucleotide sequence: TGTGCCACCAGTGACCCCCGACAGGGGGGAGGAGATACGCAGTATTTT. J is TRBJ2-3 and V is TRBV24-1, with 9 bases matching TRBD1. Germline assignment: CDR1 KGHDR and CDR2 SFDVKD. This CDR3 has 16 amino acids. J was trimmed by 5 bases and V by 4 bases; bases with no gene match: 9.

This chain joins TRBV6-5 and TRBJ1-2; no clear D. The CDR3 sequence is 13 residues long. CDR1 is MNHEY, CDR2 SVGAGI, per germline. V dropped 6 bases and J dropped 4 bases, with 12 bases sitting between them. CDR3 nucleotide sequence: TGTGCCAGCAGGGAGACCCTCGGCTATGGCTACACCTTC. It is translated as CASRETLGYGYTF.

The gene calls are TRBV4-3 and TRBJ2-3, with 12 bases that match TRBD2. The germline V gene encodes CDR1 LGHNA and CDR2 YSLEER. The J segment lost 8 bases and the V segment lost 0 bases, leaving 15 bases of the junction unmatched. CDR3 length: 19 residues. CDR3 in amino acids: CASSQEIPNGLAGSGTQYF. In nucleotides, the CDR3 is TGCGCCAGCAGCCAAGAGATACCCAATGGACTAGCGGGATCGGGTACGCAGTATTTT.

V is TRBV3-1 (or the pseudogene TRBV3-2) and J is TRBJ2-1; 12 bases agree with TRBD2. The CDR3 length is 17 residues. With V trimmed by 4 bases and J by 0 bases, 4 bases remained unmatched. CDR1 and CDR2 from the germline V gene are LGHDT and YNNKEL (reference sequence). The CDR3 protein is CASSPTSGRSSYNEQFF. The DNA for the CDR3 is TGTGCCAGCAGCCCGACTAGCGGGAGAAGCTCCTACAATGAGCAGTTCTTC.

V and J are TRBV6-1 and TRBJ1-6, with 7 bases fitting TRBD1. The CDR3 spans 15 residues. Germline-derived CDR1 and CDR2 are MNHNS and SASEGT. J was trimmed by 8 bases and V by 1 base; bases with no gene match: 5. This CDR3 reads CASSEGTGVDSPLHF. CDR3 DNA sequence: TGTGCCAGCAGTGAAGGGACAGGTGTAGATTCACCCCTCCACTTT.

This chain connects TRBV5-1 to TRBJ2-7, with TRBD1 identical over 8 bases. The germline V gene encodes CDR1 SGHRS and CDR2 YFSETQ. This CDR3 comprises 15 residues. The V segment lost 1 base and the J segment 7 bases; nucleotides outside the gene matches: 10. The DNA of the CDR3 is TGCGCCAGCAGCTTGTCGTCAGGGGGCCGGGAAGAGCAGTACTTC. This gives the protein CASSLSSGGREEQYF.

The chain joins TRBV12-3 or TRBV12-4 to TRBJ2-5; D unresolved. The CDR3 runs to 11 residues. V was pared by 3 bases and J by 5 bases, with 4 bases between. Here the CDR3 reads CASSFRETQYF. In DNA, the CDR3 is TGTGCCAGCAGTTTCAGGGAGACCCAGTACTTC.